The 22 T cell receptor beta chains in this list originate from one sample, sequenced in a study of graft-versus-host responses after intestinal transplantation. Some clones are missing from TCRdb's copy, which holds only in-frame ones; the method was immunoSEQ multiplex PCR. The table includes about 14,000 clones, roughly 30% detected once. The sample consisted of alloreactive CD4+ T cells from a mixed lymphocyte reaction culture, taken before intestinal transplant. The subset denotes: CFSE-low proliferating T cells sorted from approximately six-day pre-transplant mixed lymphocyte reaction (GvH or HvG direction). The origin of the receptors is a human patient who received an intestinal transplant.

This clone is deemed medium-sized. The CDR3 DNA follows: TGTGCCAGCAGTTTAATTCAGGGAGGCTACACCTTC. Translating gives CASSLIQGGYTF. This chain links TRBV28 with TRBJ1-2; maybe TRBD1 (5 bases). V lost 2 bases to trimming and J lost 8 bases, with 9 bases between them. Germline-derived CDR1 and CDR2 are MDHEN and SYDVKM. The CDR3 has 12 residues.

This rearrangement joins TRBV19 to TRBJ2-1; 7 bases map to TRBD2. This CDR3 contains 15 residues. Germline CDR1 LNHDA, CDR2 SQIVND (reference sequence). The J segment lost 2 bases and the V segment lost 8 bases, leaving 9 bases of the junction unmatched. The CDR3 sequence is CASSVAGDTYNEQFF. For the CDR3, the DNA is TGTGCCAGTTCGGTGGCGGGAGACACCTACAATGAGCAGTTCTTC.

For the CDR3, the DNA is TGTGCCAGCAGGTCCCCGGGACTAGTCTACGAGCAGTACTTC. Translating it yields CASRSPGLVYEQYF. This chain uses TRBV7-2 with TRBJ2-7, with 8 nucleotides matching TRBD2. The CDR3 contains 14 residues. The V gene end was trimmed by 6 bases and the J gene end by 3 bases; junction bases not matched to a gene: 7. CDR1 SGHTA and CDR2 FQGNSA come from the germline V gene.

This clone was counted only a few times. The rearrangement uses TRBV5-4 and TRBJ2-7; TRBD2 is a possible D gene (7 bases). The germline CDR1 and CDR2 sequences are SGHNT and YYREEE (reference sequence). The CDR3 totals 15 residues. V lost 4 bases, J lost 3 bases, and 17 bases lay in between. The CDR3 DNA follows: TGTGCCAGCAGCCCCCGGCGGGGGCGCGACTACGAGCAGTACTTC. It encodes CASSPRRGRDYEQYF.

Within the sample, this clone is large. The rearrangement links TRBV5-1 to TRBJ2-2; 11 bases are a match to TRBD2. Germline V gene sequence: CDR1 SGHRS, CDR2 YFSETQ. This CDR3 has 18 amino acids. J lost 0 bases, V lost 3 bases, and 7 bases had no gene match. The CDR3 is CASSSVAGGPSNTGELFF. For the CDR3, the DNA is TGCGCCAGCAGCTCCGTAGCGGGAGGGCCGTCGAACACCGGGGAGCTGTTTTTT.

This clone was seen only a few times. The CDR3 loop reads CASSAPPGVYGYTF. In nucleotides, the CDR3 is TGCGCCAGCAGCGCACCTCCGGGAGTGTATGGCTACACCTTC. The chain links TRBV10-2 to TRBJ1-2; no clear D gene. The CDR3 has 14 residues. Germline V lookup: CDR1 WSHSY, CDR2 SAAADI. V was trimmed by 6 bases and J by 5 bases, leaving 16 bases between them.

The rearrangement uses TRBV11-3 and TRBJ2-7, with TRBD2 matching 11 bases. This CDR3 is 15 amino acids long. V dropped 5 bases and J dropped 2; count of bases not matched to a gene: 5. Germline-derived CDR1 and CDR2 are SGHNT and YENEEA. This CDR3 reads CASSLTSGSPYEQYF. The CDR3, as DNA: TGTGCCAGCAGCCTTACTAGCGGGAGCCCCTACGAGCAGTACTTC.

This clone has just a few counts. The chain has TRBV5-1 and TRBJ1-1; D may be TRBD1 (6 bases). Per the germline V gene, CDR1 is SGHRS and CDR2 is YFSETQ. The CDR3 runs to 13 residues. The V end was cut by 0 bases, the J end by 10 bases, with 13 bases between. CDR3 protein: CASSLEGGSGAFF. DNA for the CDR3: TGCGCCAGCAGCTTGGAGGGGGGCTCGGGAGCTTTCTTT.

This clone is deemed medium-sized. The chain joins TRBV6-5 to TRBJ1-2, with a possible D match to TRBD1 (5 bases). The length of the CDR3 is 12 residues. CDR1 is MNHEY, CDR2 SVGAGI, per germline. The V gene lost 2 bases and the J gene lost 4 bases, with 5 bases spanning the gap. The DNA for the CDR3 is TGTGCCAGCAGTTACAGGGGCTATGGCTACACCTTC. It encodes CASSYRGYGYTF.

The chain carries TRBV5-5 and TRBJ2-3; 13 nucleotides agree with TRBD2. The J segment lost 3 bases and the V segment lost 0 bases, leaving 7 bases of the junction unmatched. The CDR3 is 18 residues long. Germline V gene lookup returns CDR1 SGHKS and CDR2 YYEKEE (reference sequence). CDR3 sequence: CASSLGGLAGDGTDTQYF. In DNA form, the CDR3 reads TGTGCCAGCAGCTTGGGAGGACTAGCGGGAGATGGGACAGATACGCAGTATTTT.

This clone appeared a few times. V is TRBV4-2 and J is TRBJ1-1; 9 bases match TRBD1. Germline V gene sequence: CDR1 LGHNA, CDR2 YNFKEQ. CDR3 length: 15 amino acids. The ends lost 5 bases at V and 3 bases at J; junction bases unmatched: 7. CDR3 DNA sequence: TGTGCCAGCAGCTTGACAGGGGGACGTTACACTGAAGCTTTCTTT. Translating gives CASSLTGGRYTEAFF.

The CDR3, as DNA: TGCAGTGCTAGACTTGCCGAGCAGTACTTC. Protein sequence: CSARLAEQYF. The V and J genes are TRBV20-1 and TRBJ2-5; no reliable D call. The J call may be wrong; the DNA end is better matched by TRBJ2-7. The germline gives CDR1 DFQATT, CDR2 SNEGSKA (reference sequence). CDR3 length: 10 amino acids.

The CDR3 reads CASSLGLHGYTF. DNA for the CDR3: TGTGCCAGCAGCTTGGGGCTTCATGGCTACACCTTC. The chain has TRBV5-5 and TRBJ1-2; unclear D gene. Trimming shortened V by 0 bases and J by 6 bases, and 6 bases separated the two germline ends. The CDR3 contains 12 residues. Germline V CDR1 and CDR2: SGHKS, YYEKEE (reference sequence).

The V call is TRBV11-2, the J call TRBJ2-5, with TRBD1 as a possible D gene (5 bases). Germline lookup yields CDR1 SGHAT and CDR2 FQNNGV. The CDR3 is made up of 14 amino acids. Trimming removed 3 bases from V and 5 bases from J, with 13 bases in between. CDR3 DNA: TGTGCCAGCAGCTTTGGTTGGGGCGGCGAGACCCAGTACTTC. Its protein product is CASSFGWGGETQYF.

This clone has a handful of counts. The chain links TRBV6-1 to TRBJ2-1, with unresolved D. CDR3 length: 13 residues. Germline V lookup: CDR1 MNHNS, CDR2 SASEGT. The ends were cut back, 5 bases at V and 5 bases at J, with 10 bases in the middle. The CDR3 DNA is TGTGCCAGCAGTCCTATAGTTGACAATGAGCAGTTCTTC. Translated, it gives CASSPIVDNEQFF.

V and J are TRBV4-2 and TRBJ1-3; TRBD1 might be the D (5 bases). Between the trimmed V and J ends, which lost 0 bases and 1 base, there was a span of 13 bases. The germline CDR1 and CDR2 sequences are LGHNA and YNFKEQ. CDR3 length: 17 amino acids. This chain's CDR3 is CASSQEKGTWSGNTIYF. CDR3 nucleotides: TGTGCCAGCAGCCAAGAGAAAGGGACTTGGTCTGGAAACACCATATATTTT.

This clone counts as medium-sized. V usage is TRBV10-1 and J usage is TRBJ2-7; the D is unclear. This CDR3 is built from 14 residues. Deletions cut 0 bases from V and 6 bases from J, with 12 bases between. Germline V lookup: CDR1 WNHNN, CDR2 SYGVQD (reference sequence). The CDR3 region is CASSESVGVAEQYF. The CDR3 nucleotides read TGCGCCAGCAGTGAGTCCGTTGGGGTGGCCGAGCAGTACTTC.

The chain employs TRBV29-1 and TRBJ1-1, with unresolved D. In germline, CDR1 is SQVTM, CDR2 ANQGSEA. The CDR3 runs 13 residues. V was pared by 4 bases and J by 1 base, with 10 bases between. CDR3 protein: CSVARTENTEAFF. The CDR3 DNA sequence: TGCAGCGTTGCTAGGACGGAGAACACTGAAGCTTTCTTT.

This clone was seen more than once but under ten times. The chain is built from TRBV7-8 and TRBJ2-2; 12 bases agree with TRBD2. The length of the CDR3 is 18 residues. J lost 2 bases, V lost 2 bases, and 6 bases had no gene match. CDR1 and CDR2 from the germline V gene are SGHVS and FQNEAQ. The chain's CDR3 is CASSLWLTSGSNTGELFF. CDR3 DNA: TGTGCCAGCAGCTTATGGTTGACTAGCGGGAGTAACACCGGGGAGCTGTTTTTT.

This chain uses TRBV6-6 with TRBJ1-1; D gene uncertain. Looked up from germline, CDR1 is MNHNY and CDR2 is SVGAGI (reference sequence). CDR3 length: 16 residues. V was shortened by 0 bases and J by 1 base, with 12 bases between the two germline ends. The CDR3 reads CASSYSMGRRNTEAFF. CDR3 nucleotide sequence: TGTGCCAGCAGTTACTCGATGGGCCGGAGGAACACTGAAGCTTTCTTT.

The rearrangement uses TRBV9 and TRBJ1-1; D is uncertain. The CDR3 length is 14 residues. Trimming stripped 4 bases from V and 3 bases from J, with 13 bases between. From germline, CDR1 is SGDLS and CDR2 YYNGEE. The CDR3 region has the DNA TGTGCCAGCAGCTCCGATCCAAGGGACACTGAAGCTTTCTTT. Its protein is CASSSDPRDTEAFF.

The chain employs TRBV5-1 and TRBJ2-1; TRBD2 matches 8 bases. The trim removed 1 base at V and 9 bases at J, leaving 9 bases unmatched. The germline V gene has CDR1 SGHRS and CDR2 YFSETQ. This CDR3 is built from 15 residues. The CDR3 DNA sequence: TGCGCCAGCAGCTTGTGGGGGCGGGAGGCTAGTGAGCAGTTCTTC. It translates to CASSLWGREASEQFF. The whole variable domain, filled in from reference TRBV5-1 and TRBJ2-1, reads KAGVTQTPRYLIKTRGQQVTLSCSPISGHRSVSWYQQTPGQGLQFLFEYFSETQRNKGNFPGRFSGRQFSNSRSEMNVSTLELGDSALYLCASSLWGREASEQFFGPGTRLTVL.